This T cell receptor (beta chain) comes out of a study of cytomegalovirus exposure and HLA in healthy donors. Study context: The same platform as the roughly 700 first-cohort repertoires was used for the roughly 130 validation repertoires, a later analysis reported.

In the case of this clone: As yet, its antigen is unknown.

Separation from the roughly 680-subject first cohort characterized the roughly 130-subject validation cohort, to which the donors belonged. Overall study findings and caveats: TCR clusters originating in the first cohort tended to co-occur in the 120 validation repertoires, according to a later analysis.

Only in-frame clones appear in the TCRdb table, and some are missing; sequencing was by immunoSEQ multiplex PCR. Of some 200,000 clones listed, over 80% were seen once; the top ten hold around 1%. This CDR3 region has 15 residues. The germline gives CDR1 SGHVS, CDR2 FQNEAQ. V gave up 2 bases and J gave up 3 bases; unmatched junction bases: 6. The clonotype was recovered from a woman between 18 and 29 years old in good health and CMV-seronegative. Material for sequencing was PBMCs. This chain connects TRBV7-8 to TRBJ1-1; 7 bases match TRBD1. CDR3 coding DNA: TGTGCCAGCAGCTTAAGGGGGCGAGGGGACACTGAAGCTTTCTTT. Residues: CASSLRGRGDTEAFF.